This T cell receptor (beta chain) was identified during a study of blood T cell repertoires in COVID-19. Study-wide background: Samples representing acute and convalescent COVID-19 were sourced from the United States, Italy and Spain. Nucleic acid was either cDNA or gDNA, and it came from T cells, B-cell-depleted T cells, or PBMCs.

Per the original data handling: Reference gene primers were amplified, and this amplification served to estimate nucleated cell counts. Here immunoSEQ multiplex PCR was the method, and the copy in TCRdb shows in-frame clones only, minus some. That table supplies the V and J calls and clone size; D and trimming were determined from the DNA. The sample lists 80,000 to 100,000 clones, approximately 86% occurring once. V lost 7 bases to trimming and J lost 6 bases, with 9 bases between them. The germline V gene has CDR1 ENHRY and CDR2 SYGVKD. The CDR3 is 11 residues long. This chain connects TRBV10-3 to TRBJ1-2; weak D call: TRBD1 (5 bases). This sequence was found in a woman over 75 with acute or convalescent COVID-19. Sequenced input: peripheral blood. The CDR3 bases are TGTGCCATCACCGGGGGGGATGGCTACACCTTC. Protein product: CAITGGDGYTF.